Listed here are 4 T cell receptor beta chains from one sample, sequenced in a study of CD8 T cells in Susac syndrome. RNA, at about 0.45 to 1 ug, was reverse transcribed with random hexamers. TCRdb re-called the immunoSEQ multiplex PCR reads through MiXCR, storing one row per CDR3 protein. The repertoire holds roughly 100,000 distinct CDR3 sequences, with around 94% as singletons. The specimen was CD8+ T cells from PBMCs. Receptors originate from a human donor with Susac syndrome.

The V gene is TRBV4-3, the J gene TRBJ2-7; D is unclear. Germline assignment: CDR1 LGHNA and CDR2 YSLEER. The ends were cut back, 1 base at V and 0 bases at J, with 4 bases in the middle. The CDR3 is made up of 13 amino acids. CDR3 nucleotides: TGCGCCAGCAGCCAAGGATTCTCCTACGAGCAGTACTTC. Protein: CASSQGFSYEQYF.

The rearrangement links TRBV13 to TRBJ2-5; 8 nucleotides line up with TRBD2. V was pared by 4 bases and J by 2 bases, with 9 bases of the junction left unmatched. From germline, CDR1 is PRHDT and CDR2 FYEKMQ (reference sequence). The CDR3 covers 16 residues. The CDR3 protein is CASSSSASGRQETQYF. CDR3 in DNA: TGTGCCAGCAGCTCCTCCGCAAGCGGGAGACAAGAGACCCAGTACTTC.

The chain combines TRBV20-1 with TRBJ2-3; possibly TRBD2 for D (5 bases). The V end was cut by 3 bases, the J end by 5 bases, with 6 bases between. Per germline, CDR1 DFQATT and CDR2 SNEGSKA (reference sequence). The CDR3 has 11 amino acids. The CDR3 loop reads CSASEGDTQYF. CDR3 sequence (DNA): TGCAGTGCTAGCGAGGGAGATACGCAGTATTTT.

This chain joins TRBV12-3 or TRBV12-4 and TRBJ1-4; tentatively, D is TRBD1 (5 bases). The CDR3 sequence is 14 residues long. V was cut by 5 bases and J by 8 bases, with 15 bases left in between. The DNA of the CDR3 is TGTGCCAGCAGTGGCCGAGGGGTAGAGGAAAAACTGTTTTTT. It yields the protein CASSGRGVEEKLFF.